One T cell receptor beta chain is described in this entry. The data belong to a study of blood T cell repertoires in COVID-19. Study-wide context: The United States, Italy and Spain provided the acute and convalescent COVID-19 samples. PBMCs, B-cell-depleted T cells, or T cells provided the cDNA or gDNA that made up the material.

In the authors' methods: Reference gene primer amplification in the assay estimated nucleated cell counts. Sequencing used immunoSEQ multiplex PCR; TCRdb keeps in-frame clones, though not all of them. V and J calls and clone size come straight from that table; D and trimming were deduced from the DNA. In the table there are about 170,000 clones, more than 75% of which are singletons. The sequenced material came from peripheral blood. The TCR comes from a man aged 45-65 years who had recovered from COVID-19.

The CDR3 DNA is TGTGCCAGTAGTGCCCAGGGGGACAATCAGCCCCAGCATTTT. This sequence encodes CASSAQGDNQPQHF. The rearrangement joins TRBV19 to TRBJ1-5; 7 nucleotides line up with TRBD1. The V and J ends lost 5 bases and 3 bases, in that order; junction bases with no gene match: 4. Per the germline V gene, CDR1 is LNHDA and CDR2 is SQIVND (reference sequence). This CDR3 contains 14 residues.